What follows are 24 T cell receptor beta chains derived from one specimen sequenced in a study of T-cell memory formation after mild COVID-19 (dated by TCRdb to 2020 to 2023). The method behind the library was 5' RACE. The reads were generated on an Illumina NovaSeq 6000. TCRdb ran its own pipeline on the public reads, namely fastp trimming at Q25 and MiXCR clone calling, and kept in-frame beta chains. Duplicate CDR3 protein sequences are folded into a single record with the most common DNA and genes. This sample comprises around 250,000 distinct CDR3 sequences, about a sixth of them detected only once. The top ten clonotypes cover approximately 20% of the sample. The specimen sequenced was PBMCs or a T cell subset sorted from them (not recorded which). These receptors were collected from a man younger than 35 who had mild COVID-19 (a few samples of this study predate the infection). The sample titles of this study are shuffled in the database, so cell type and time point are left out; the donor was told from shared clones.

The chain recombines TRBV4-2 with TRBJ2-5; 7 bases are a match to TRBD1. The CDR3 runs 16 residues. The ends lost 0 bases at V and 5 bases at J; junction bases unmatched: 9. CDR1 and CDR2 from the germline V gene are LGHNA and YNFKEQ. CDR3 residues: CASSQEGQRMKETQYF. For the CDR3, the DNA is TGTGCCAGCAGCCAAGAGGGACAGCGGATGAAGGAGACCCAGTACTTC.

V usage is TRBV20-1 and J usage is TRBJ2-7, with D perhaps matching TRBD2 (5 bases). V was trimmed by 3 bases and J by 5 bases, leaving 17 bases between them. The CDR3 runs 14 residues. The V gene's germline CDR1 is DFQATT and CDR2 SNEGSKA (reference sequence). The CDR3 DNA follows: TGCAGTGCTAGCCTGCGGCTAGCTGTCGACGAGCAGTACGTC. The encoded protein is CSASLRLAVDEQYV.

V is TRBV18 and J is TRBJ1-1; no clear D. The CDR3 extends over 15 amino acids. The V end lost 3 bases, the J end lost 2 bases, and 13 bases lay between the germline ends. Per the germline V gene, CDR1 is KGHSH and CDR2 is LQKENI. CDR3 nucleotide sequence: TGTGCCAGCTCACCGACGCAACTGCCAAACACTGAAGCTTTCTTT. Translation: CASSPTQLPNTEAFF.

The rearrangement joins TRBV4-3 to TRBJ2-3; no clear D. V was pared by 0 bases and J by 5 bases, with 9 bases between. The CDR3 runs 14 residues. The germline V gene has CDR1 LGHNA and CDR2 YSLEER. The CDR3 DNA is TGCGCCAGCAGCCAAGATAGGCGGAGAGATACGCAGTATTTT. This codes for CASSQDRRRDTQYF.

This clonotype was seen only a few times. V and J are TRBV7-2 and TRBJ1-2, with D possibly matching TRBD1 (5 bases). V gave up 5 bases and J gave up 4 bases, with 14 bases separating them. Germline V gives CDR1 SGHTA, CDR2 FQGNSA. The CDR3 consists of 14 residues. The CDR3 DNA reads TGTGCCAGCAGCCGTAGCAGGGAGGGCTATGGCTACACCTTC. Translation: CASSRSREGYGYTF. Full variable domain (rest looked up from reference TRBV7-2 and TRBJ1-2): GAGVSQSPSNKVTEKGKDVELRCDPISGHTALYWYRQSLGQGLEFLIYFQGNSAPDKSGLPSDRFSAERTGGSVSTLTIQRTQQEDSAVYLCASSRSREGYGYTFGSGTRLTVV.

The table lists this clonotype with a few counts. This chain links TRBV2 with TRBJ2-2; TRBD2 might be the D (7 bases). There are 15 residues in the CDR3. The germline gives CDR1 SNHLY, CDR2 FYNNEI. The ends were cut back, 1 base at V and 5 bases at J, with 11 bases in the middle. The chain's CDR3 is CASSEGRGGTGELFF. As DNA, the CDR3 is TGTGCCAGCAGTGAAGGCAGGGGAGGGACCGGGGAGCTGTTTTTT. The full variable domain, with the rest looked up from reference TRBV2 and TRBJ2-2, is EPEVTQTPSHQVTQMGQEVILRCVPISNHLYFYWYRQILGQKVEFLVSFYNNEISEKSEIFDDQFSVERPDGSNFTLKIRSTKLEDSAMYFCASSEGRGGTGELFFGEGSRLTVL.

This clonotype has at least ten counts. V and J are TRBV27 and TRBJ2-3, with 9 nucleotides matching TRBD1. Germline CDR1 reads MNHEY; CDR2 reads SMNVEV (reference sequence). This CDR3 contains 13 residues. Trimming took 8 bases from V and 3 from J; bases not matched to a gene: 3. Here the CDR3 reads CASLGQGTDTQYF. The CDR3 DNA sequence: TGTGCCAGCTTGGGACAGGGAACAGATACGCAGTATTTT.

The chain has TRBV20-1 and TRBJ2-5, with TRBD2 matching over 7 bases. The length of the CDR3 is 17 residues. CDR1 is DFQATT, CDR2 SNEGSKA, per germline (reference sequence). The V and J ends lost 4 bases and 0 bases, in that order; junction bases with no gene match: 14. The CDR3 sequence is CSAKSSRATSDQETQYF. The CDR3 DNA sequence: TGCAGTGCTAAAAGCTCTAGGGCTACTAGCGACCAAGAGACCCAGTACTTC.

The genes are TRBV7-2 and TRBJ2-7; no reliable D call. Germline CDR1 reads SGHTA; CDR2 reads FQGNSA. The V and J ends lost 1 base and 3 bases respectively, with 13 bases between them. The CDR3 has 15 residues. The CDR3 protein is CASSLGEGPLYEQYF. CDR3 nucleotides: TGTGCCAGCAGCTTAGGGGAAGGCCCTCTCTACGAGCAGTACTTC.

The V and J genes are TRBV7-9 and TRBJ1-4; D is uncertain. Germline CDR1 reads SEHNR; CDR2 reads FQNEAQ (reference sequence). The CDR3 extends over 14 amino acids. Trimming shortened V by 5 bases and J by 5 bases, and 12 bases separated the two germline ends. The CDR3 region is CASSVGISNEKLFF. CDR3 DNA: TGTGCCAGCAGCGTCGGGATTTCGAATGAAAAACTGTTTTTT.

This clonotype was seen a handful of times. The chain has TRBV5-1 and TRBJ2-7, with TRBD2 matching over 8 bases. Trimming at V came to 0 bases and at J to 3 bases, leaving 2 bases not matched to a gene. The CDR3 length is 14 residues. Germline CDR1 is SGHRS and CDR2 is YFSETQ. CDR3 bases: TGCGCCAGCAGCTTGGCTACTAGCGGCTACGAGCAGTACTTC. Translation gives CASSLATSGYEQYF.

This chain connects TRBV20-1 to TRBJ2-7; possible D gene TRBD1, 5 bases. Trimming removed 2 bases from V and 3 bases from J, with 14 bases in between. Per germline, CDR1 DFQATT and CDR2 SNEGSKA (reference sequence). The CDR3 consists of 14 residues. The DNA for the CDR3 is TGCAGTGCTAGATGGGGCCATTCGGGCTACGAGCAGTACTTC. Encoded protein: CSARWGHSGYEQYF.

This clonotype appeared a few times. The rearrangement links TRBV7-2 to TRBJ1-1; a weak D match, TRBD1 (5 bases). Germline V gene data show CDR1 as SGHTA and CDR2 as FQGNSA. The CDR3 has 15 residues. Between the trimmed V and J ends, which lost 0 bases and 0 bases, there was a span of 8 bases. CDR3 coding DNA: TGTGCCAGCAGCTTAGCGGGACCGATGAACACTGAAGCTTTCTTT. This gives the protein CASSLAGPMNTEAFF.

J is TRBJ1-1 and V is TRBV29-1, with D possibly TRBD1 on 6 matching bases. There are 15 residues in the CDR3. Germline values: CDR1 SQVTM, CDR2 ANQGSEA. The V end lost 4 bases, the J end lost 6 bases, and 21 bases lay between the germline ends. CDR3 sequence (DNA): TGCAGCGTTGCGGGGAACAGGGCCGGGGATTCTGAAGCTTTCTTT. Translated, it gives CSVAGNRAGDSEAFF.

J is TRBJ2-7 and V is TRBV7-9, with TRBD2 as a possible D gene (6 bases). Germline lookup yields CDR1 SEHNR and CDR2 FQNEAQ (reference sequence). The CDR3 covers 13 residues. The ends were cut back, 2 bases at V and 5 bases at J, with 10 bases in the middle. The chain's CDR3 is CASSLHGGNEQYF. DNA for the CDR3: TGTGCCAGCAGCTTACACGGGGGTAACGAGCAGTACTTC.

V usage is TRBV7-2 and J usage is TRBJ2-1; 9 bases align to TRBD2. Per germline, CDR1 SGHTA and CDR2 FQGNSA. The V segment lost 2 bases and the J segment 4 bases; nucleotides outside the gene matches: 9. The CDR3 sequence is 17 residues long. CDR3 bases: TGTGCCAGCAGCTTACATGGCGGGGGGGGTTCATACAATGAGCAGTTCTTC. The encoded protein is CASSLHGGGGSYNEQFF.

There are a few counts of this clonotype. The chain has TRBV20-1 and TRBJ2-3, with D possibly TRBD2 on 6 matching bases. The CDR3 spans 12 residues. Germline V gene data show CDR1 as DFQATT and CDR2 as SNEGSKA (reference sequence). V lost 7 bases to trimming and J lost 6 bases, with 14 bases between them. The CDR3 nucleotides are TGCAGTGTTACTCACGGGGGTGATACGCAGTATTTT. It specifies CSVTHGGDTQYF.

The chain combines TRBV7-9 with TRBJ2-2, with TRBD1 matching 7 bases. Germline values: CDR1 SEHNR, CDR2 FQNEAQ (reference sequence). The trim removed 4 bases at V and 5 bases at J, leaving 7 bases unmatched. CDR3 length: 15 amino acids. The CDR3 sequence: CASSSPGGVTGELFF. CDR3 nucleotides: TGTGCCAGCAGCTCCCCAGGGGGAGTGACCGGGGAGCTGTTTTTT.

J is TRBJ2-2 and V is TRBV20-1, with 11 bases matching TRBD2. Germline V lookup: CDR1 DFQATT, CDR2 SNEGSKA (reference sequence). This CDR3 spans 13 amino acids. With V trimmed by 8 bases and J by 6 bases, 5 bases remained unmatched. DNA for the CDR3: TGCAGTACGGGTAGCGGGGGGGCCGGGGAGCTGTTTTTT. Its protein product is CSTGSGGAGELFF.

Only a few counts were recorded for this clonotype. The J gene is TRBJ2-5, the V gene TRBV6-1; 11 positions match TRBD2. V was clipped by 4 bases and J by 1 base; unmatched bases: 2. Germline-derived CDR1 and CDR2 are MNHNS and SASEGT. The CDR3 is made up of 15 amino acids. The CDR3 is CASSGGTSGQETQYF. The CDR3 DNA is TGTGCCAGCAGTGGAGGGACTAGCGGCCAAGAGACCCAGTACTTC.

This clonotype was detected a few times. This chain joins TRBV30 and TRBJ2-7, with TRBD2 as a possible D gene (5 bases). Germline CDR1 is GTSNPN and CDR2 is SVGIG (reference sequence). CDR3 length equals 13 residues. Between the trimmed V and J ends, which lost 5 bases and 3 bases, there was a span of 14 bases. CDR3 coding DNA: TGTGCCTGGGATACTAGTAGGGTCTACGAGCAGTACTTC. This translates into CAWDTSRVYEQYF.

The table lists this clonotype with a few counts. This chain joins TRBV7-9 and TRBJ2-1; no reliable D call. Germline CDR1 and CDR2: SEHNR and FQNEAQ (reference sequence). This CDR3 region has 16 residues. Trimming removed 3 bases at V and 0 bases at J, with 12 bases between. The CDR3 DNA sequence: TGTGCCAGCAGCTTCAGGTTGGGCATCTCCTACAATGAGCAGTTCTTC. This gives the protein CASSFRLGISYNEQFF.

This clonotype was seen repeatedly, ten times or more. J is TRBJ2-3 and V is TRBV7-2, with TRBD2 matching 13 bases. Germline values: CDR1 SGHTA, CDR2 FQGNSA. The CDR3 has 17 residues. After removal of 5 bases from V and 8 bases from J, the junction contained 13 bases not matched to a gene. CDR3: CASSRTSGGLFDITQYF. DNA for the CDR3: TGTGCCAGCAGCAGGACTAGCGGGGGACTCTTTGATATTACGCAGTATTTT.

This clonotype was picked up a small number of times. V gene TRBV21-1 combines with J gene TRBJ2-2; the table's D call, TRBD1, has no DNA check behind it. TRBV21-1 is shown as a pseudogene. This CDR3 contains 17 residues. The CDR3 bases are TGTGCCAGCAGCAAAACACCTGGGGGACCGTCTACCGGGGAGCTGTTTTTT. Translated, it gives CASSKTPGGPSTGELFF.